This record covers a single TCR beta chain. Antigen specificity is unknown. The data were obtained in a study of early T cells in non-severe SARS-CoV-2 infection. The wider study: Unsorted whole blood bulk RNA was sequenced, with unpaired chains. Whole-study findings and limits: Anti-spike CD8 responses were favored by VDJdb matching, which missed private and CD4 specificities.

Tagging with unique molecular identifiers was applied to individual cDNA molecules. TCRdb re-called the 5' RACE reads with MiXCR, one entry per CDR3 protein. The sample holds tens of thousands of distinct CDR3 sequences, 12% seen once. From germline, CDR1 is SEHNR and CDR2 FQNEAQ (reference sequence). V trimming: 6 bases; J trimming: 6 bases; junction bases outside the gene matches: 5. The CDR3 sequence is 13 residues long. This TCR was recovered from an adult who was a healthcare worker with PCR-confirmed SARS-CoV-2 infection or an uninfected control (not recorded which). Sequencing input: whole blood. The chain has TRBV7-9 and TRBJ1-1; 9 bases are a match to TRBD1. Written as DNA, the CDR3 is TGTGCCAGCAGGACGGGACAGGGACCTGAAGCTTTCTTT. It encodes CASRTGQGPEAFF.